These 12 T cell receptor beta chains share one sample of origin, sequenced in a study of blood T cell repertoires in COVID-19 (TCRdb year 2020). Libraries were prepared through the immunoSEQ multiplex PCR assay. TCRdb holds this immuneACCESS table with in-frame rearrangements only. Some clones are missing; in checked studies, unresolved V genes explain under half, and the rest has no known cause. The sample table contains 300,000 to 350,000 clones; only one count was recorded for about nine tenths of them. The ten top clones hold roughly 2.8% of the sample. Sequencing was done on a sample of peripheral blood. These receptors were obtained from a woman between 25 and 40 years old with COVID-19, enrolled during active disease.

The chain carries TRBV27 and TRBJ1-6, with 8 bases aligning to TRBD1. V shed 5 bases, J shed 6 bases, and the junction held 6 bases outside the gene matches. The germline CDR1 and CDR2 sequences are MNHEY and SMNVEV (reference sequence). The CDR3 sequence is 15 residues long. The CDR3 DNA follows: TGTGCCAGCAGTCCTAGACAGGGGTTTAATTCACCCCTCCACTTT. Translation: CASSPRQGFNSPLHF.

This chain connects TRBV6-6 to TRBJ2-1; 8 bases agree with TRBD1. The CDR3 is made up of 12 amino acids. CDR1 and CDR2 (germline): MNHNY, SVGAGI (reference sequence). Trimming removed 6 bases from V and 9 bases from J; junction bases left unmatched: 4. CDR3 protein: CASRQGASEQFF. In DNA, the CDR3 is TGTGCCAGCAGGCAGGGGGCTTCTGAGCAGTTCTTC.

The chain uses TRBV28 and TRBJ1-5; TRBD1 aligns across 7 bases. Germline V gene data show CDR1 as MDHEN and CDR2 as SYDVKM. V trimming: 6 bases; J trimming: 2 bases; junction bases outside the gene matches: 10. This CDR3 has 16 amino acids. DNA of the CDR3: TGTGCCAGCAGACTCCGGGATACAGGGGGCAATCAGCCCCAGCATTTT. Translation: CASRLRDTGGNQPQHF.

This clone was detected only once. This chain connects TRBV11-2 to TRBJ2-1, with 13 positions matching TRBD2. This CDR3 is built from 18 residues. Germline V CDR1 and CDR2: SGHAT, FQNNGV. J gave up 6 bases and V 2 bases, and 10 bases lay outside the gene matches. CDR3 sequence: CASSLLAGGLAGPNEQFF. The CDR3 nucleotides are TGTGCCAGCAGCTTACTAGCTGGGGGACTAGCGGGACCCAATGAGCAGTTCTTC.

This clone showed up just a few times. The V and J genes are TRBV30 and TRBJ2-3, with TRBD1 matching over 7 bases. This CDR3 is built from 12 residues. CDR1 and CDR2 from the germline V gene are GTSNPN and SVGIG (reference sequence). The J segment lost 3 bases and the V segment lost 6 bases, leaving 3 bases of the junction unmatched. The CDR3 sequence is CACSTGTDTQYF. The CDR3 DNA sequence: TGTGCCTGTTCGACAGGGACAGATACGCAGTATTTT.

This clone showed up just once. J is TRBJ1-1 and V is TRBV28; TRBD1 aligns across 8 bases. CDR1 is MDHEN and CDR2 is SYDVKM in the germline V gene. CDR3 length equals 15 residues. The J segment lost 5 bases and the V segment lost 5 bases, leaving 10 bases of the junction unmatched. The CDR3 coding sequence is TGTGCCAGCAGTCTGACAGGGGCCCTAAAGACTGAAGCTTTCTTT. It codes for CASSLTGALKTEAFF.

This clone was counted a few times. The rearrangement joins TRBV6-4 to TRBJ1-1; 8 bases are a match to TRBD1. Trimming at V came to 6 bases and at J to 1 base, leaving 1 base not matched to a gene. Per the germline V gene, CDR1 is MRHNA and CDR2 is SNTAGT. The CDR3 is 13 residues long. Here the CDR3 DNA reads TGTGCCAGCAGGGGACAGGCGAACACTGAAGCTTTCTTT. This gives the protein CASRGQANTEAFF.

V gene TRBV7-3 combines with J gene TRBJ2-2, with TRBD2 matching 8 bases. The junction had 5 bases not matched to a gene; V was cut back by 5 bases and J by 0 bases. The CDR3 consists of 16 residues. Germline V lookup: CDR1 SGHTA, CDR2 FQGTGA. CDR3 coding DNA: TGTGCCAGCAGCAAAAGAGCGGGAGCGAACACCGGGGAGCTGTTTTTT. Its translation: CASSKRAGANTGELFF.

The genes are TRBV27 and TRBJ1-6; D call uncertain. V lost 3 bases to trimming and J lost 10 bases, with 10 bases between them. CDR1 and CDR2 from the germline V gene are MNHEY and SMNVEV (reference sequence). The CDR3 consists of 13 residues. In DNA, the CDR3 is TGTGCCAGCAGTTTTAGAGAAAACTCACCCCTCCACTTT. It is translated as CASSFRENSPLHF.

The V gene is TRBV7-2, the J gene TRBJ2-2; perhaps TRBD2 as D (6 bases). The V gene lost 1 base and the J gene lost 8 bases, with 20 bases spanning the gap. The CDR3 has 17 residues. From germline, CDR1 is SGHTA and CDR2 FQGNSA. The CDR3 nucleotides are TGTGCCAGCAGCTTAGTGGGAGCGGGTACCCCCCGTGGGGAGCTGTTTTTT. Its protein product is CASSLVGAGTPRGELFF.

CDR3 in amino acids: CASSPQGSGSPLHF. The CDR3 bases are TGTGCCAGCAGTCCTCAGGGCTCCGGTTCACCCCTCCACTTT. The chain links TRBV2 to TRBJ1-6; tentatively, D is TRBD1 (5 bases). Trimming cost V 5 bases and J 9 bases, with 14 bases left between them. This CDR3 is 14 amino acids long. The germline V gene encodes CDR1 SNHLY and CDR2 FYNNEI.

The sample holds one count of this clone. This chain connects TRBV20-1 to TRBJ1-5; TRBD1 is a possible D gene (6 bases). The germline CDR1 and CDR2 sequences are DFQATT and SNEGSKA (reference sequence). Trimming removed 6 bases at V and 2 bases at J, with 17 bases between. This CDR3 has 15 residues. The CDR3 DNA is TGCAGTGCAAGTAAACAGGGAATTCGCAATCAGCCCCAGCATTTT. It encodes CSASKQGIRNQPQHF.